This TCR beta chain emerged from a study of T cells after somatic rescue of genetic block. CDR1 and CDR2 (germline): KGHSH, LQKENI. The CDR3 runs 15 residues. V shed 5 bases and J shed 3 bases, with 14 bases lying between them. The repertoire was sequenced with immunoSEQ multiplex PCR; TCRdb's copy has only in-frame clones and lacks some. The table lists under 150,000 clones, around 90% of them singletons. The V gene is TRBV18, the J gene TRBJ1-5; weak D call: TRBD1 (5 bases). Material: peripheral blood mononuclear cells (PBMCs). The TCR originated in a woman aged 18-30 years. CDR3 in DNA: TGTGCCAGCTCATCGGGGGTCCCCACCAATCAGCCCCAGCATTTT. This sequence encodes CASSSGVPTNQPQHF.